This T cell receptor (beta chain) was sequenced during a study of T cell responses to AZD1222 COVID-19 vaccine. There are a few counts of this clone. The CDR3 length is 17 residues. V shed 1 base, J shed 4 bases, and the junction held 8 bases outside the gene matches. CDR1 and CDR2 from the germline V gene are SGHAT and FQNNGV. Libraries were prepared by immunoSEQ multiplex PCR; TCRdb keeps only in-frame clonotypes and omits some of them. Of some 70,000 clones listed, approximately 80% are singletons. Second-dose intervals of approximately 4 or approximately 12 weeks were pooled. V and J are TRBV11-2 and TRBJ2-7; 12 nucleotides line up with TRBD1. The clonotype was recovered from an adult who received the AZD1222 COVID-19 vaccine. Sequenced material: peripheral blood, taken 28 days after the second AZD1222 dose. CDR3 nucleotide sequence: TGTGCCAGCAGCTTAGTCCAAGGGACAGGGGGCGCGTACGAGCAGTACTTC. It specifies CASSLVQGTGGAYEQYF.